A single sample gave rise to the 21 T cell receptor beta chains below, sequenced in a study of cytomegalovirus exposure and HLA in healthy donors. PCR used 60 Vbeta primers and 13 Jbeta primers. Clones were read by immunoSEQ multiplex PCR, and TCRdb kept only the in-frame ones, dropping some. The table shows tens of thousands of clones, with 55% to 65% occurring only once. The material sequenced was PBMCs. These receptors were obtained from a human donor in good health.

This chain joins TRBV19 and TRBJ1-1, with 10 bases identical to TRBD1. J gave up 0 bases and V 6 bases, and 7 bases lay outside the gene matches. Germline V CDR1 and CDR2: LNHDA, SQIVND (reference sequence). The CDR3 extends over 16 amino acids. The CDR3 DNA follows: TGTGCCAGTAGCCATTTGGGACAGGGGCTGAACACTGAAGCTTTCTTT. The encoded protein is CASSHLGQGLNTEAFF.

This clone has a handful of counts. One end of the junction varies from germline; a read error may be responsible. The rearrangement links TRBV11-2 to TRBJ2-7, with D perhaps matching TRBD1 (6 bases). The CDR3 is 13 residues long. Germline V CDR1 and CDR2: SGHAT, FQNNGV. The DNA of the CDR3 is TGTGCCAGCAGCGCCCAGATCAGGGGCAACCCCTCCTTC. It encodes CASSAQIRGNPSF.

The V and J genes are TRBV5-1 and TRBJ1-1; a possible D gene is TRBD1 (6 bases). The V end was cut by 1 base, the J end by 8 bases, with 15 bases between. Germline assignment: CDR1 SGHRS and CDR2 YFSETQ. This CDR3 has 14 residues. The CDR3: CASSLRQGSIEAFF. In DNA, the CDR3 is TGCGCCAGCAGCTTGAGGCAGGGGAGTATAGAAGCTTTCTTT.

The genes are TRBV7-9 and TRBJ2-3; D possibly corresponds to TRBD1 (6 bases). CDR1 is SEHNR and CDR2 is FQNEAQ in the germline V gene (reference sequence). V lost 5 bases and J 0 bases, leaving 12 bases between the germline ends. The CDR3 sequence is 15 residues long. The CDR3 sequence: CASSPPGVSTDTQYF. DNA of the CDR3: TGTGCCAGCAGCCCCCCAGGGGTGAGCACAGATACGCAGTATTTT.

The table lists this clone with a count of one. This sequence joins TRBV28 and TRBJ2-3; the match to TRBD2 covers 13 bases. This CDR3 is built from 18 residues. Germline CDR1 and CDR2: MDHEN and SYDVKM. J gave up 0 bases and V 5 bases, and 8 bases lay outside the gene matches. For the CDR3, the DNA is TGTGCCAGCAGTCTTAGCGGGACTAGCGGGACTAGCACAGATACGCAGTATTTT. Encoded protein: CASSLSGTSGTSTDTQYF.

This clone was recorded a few times. This chain joins TRBV5-4 and TRBJ2-5, with TRBD2 matching over 9 bases. The germline V gene encodes CDR1 SGHNT and CDR2 YYREEE (reference sequence). The CDR3 has 15 amino acids. Unmatched junction bases numbered 4, after V lost 0 bases and J lost 4 bases. The CDR3 DNA is TGTGCCAGCAGCTTGGAGGCGGGGGGGGGAGAGACCCAGTACTTC. Translation gives CASSLEAGGGETQYF.

Sample share makes this clone medium-sized. The chain links TRBV2 to TRBJ1-1; a weak D match, TRBD1 (5 bases). Germline V gene lookup returns CDR1 SNHLY and CDR2 FYNNEI. Trimming stripped 6 bases from V and 1 base from J, with 9 bases between. The CDR3 consists of 13 residues. The DNA for the CDR3 is TGTGCCAGCAGCGGACAACCGAACACTGAAGCTTTCTTT. This encodes CASSGQPNTEAFF.

This rearrangement joins TRBV7-9 to TRBJ2-5; D not certain. The ends were cut back, 4 bases at V and 13 bases at J, with 19 bases in the middle. The V gene's germline CDR1 is SEHNR and CDR2 FQNEAQ (reference sequence). This CDR3 is built from 13 residues. CDR3 protein: CASSSIQAYVRYF. The DNA of the CDR3 is TGTGCCAGCAGCTCTATCCAGGCGTACGTCCGGTACTTC.

This clone appeared a few times. The rearrangement joins TRBV5-6 to TRBJ2-2; 8 bases agree with TRBD2. V was pared by 4 bases and J by 7 bases, with 9 bases of the junction left unmatched. CDR1 SGHDT and CDR2 YYEEEE come from the germline V gene. CDR3 length: 15 amino acids. The CDR3 nucleotides read TGTGCCAGCAGCAGGGCGGGGGGCCGTGGCGGGGAGCTGTTTTTT. Amino acid sequence: CASSRAGGRGGELFF.

V usage is TRBV9 and J usage is TRBJ1-1, with no clear D. The CDR3 runs to 14 residues. CDR1 SGDLS and CDR2 YYNGEE come from the germline V gene. Trimming pared 4 bases from V and 0 bases from J, leaving 10 bases between. The CDR3 coding sequence is TGTGCCAGCAGCCCCGGGAGACTGAACACTGAAGCTTTCTTT. Translated: CASSPGRLNTEAFF.

There are a few counts of this clone. Here the CDR3 reads CASSSRGEKLFF. CDR3 DNA sequence: TGTGCCAGTAGCTCCAGGGGAGAAAAACTGTTTTTT. The chain combines TRBV19 with TRBJ1-4; D may be TRBD1 (6 bases). CDR1 is LNHDA, CDR2 SQIVND, per germline (reference sequence). V dropped 6 bases and J dropped 8 bases, with 10 bases sitting between them. This CDR3 is built from 12 residues.

The CDR3 DNA follows: TGCGCCAGCAGTCCTTTGTGCAGGGCAGATGGCTACACCTTC. Protein sequence: CASSPLCRADGYTF. The J gene is TRBJ1-2, the V gene TRBV23-1, with a possible D match to TRBD1 (5 bases). TRBV23-1 is an ORF, with its function uncertain. The V end was cut by 4 bases, the J end by 6 bases, with 15 bases between. There are 14 residues in the CDR3.

This clone was seen only a few times. V gene TRBV10-1 combines with J gene TRBJ1-1; D is possibly TRBD1 (6 bases). V was pared by 2 bases and J by 8 bases, with 15 bases between. Germline V gene sequence: CDR1 WNHNN, CDR2 SYGVQD (reference sequence). This CDR3 has 14 residues. The CDR3 DNA reads as TGCGCCAGCAGTGAGAAGGGGGGGCAATGGGAAGCTTTCTTT. Encoded protein: CASSEKGGQWEAFF.

The V and J genes are TRBV7-2 and TRBJ1-6; TRBD1 matches 7 bases. The CDR3 length is 16 residues. The germline V gene encodes CDR1 SGHTA and CDR2 FQGNSA. Trimming at V came to 6 bases and at J to 7 bases, leaving 12 bases not matched to a gene. The CDR3 DNA follows: TGTGCCAGCAGTTTGCTCCCCGGGACAGAAAATTCACCCCTCCACTTT. It codes for CASSLLPGTENSPLHF. Supplemented by reference TRBV7-2 and TRBJ1-6, the full variable domain reads GAGVSQSPSNKVTEKGKDVELRCDPISGHTALYWYRQSLGQGLEFLIYFQGNSAPDKSGLPSDRFSAERTGGSVSTLTIQRTQQEDSAVYLCASSLLPGTENSPLHFGNGTRLTVT.

The V and J genes are TRBV4-1 and TRBJ1-2, with 7 bases that match TRBD1. CDR1 MGHRA and CDR2 YSYEKL come from the germline V gene. Trimming removed 3 bases from V and 6 bases from J; junction bases left unmatched: 7. This CDR3 has 14 amino acids. This CDR3 is CASSQAQGRNGYTF. CDR3 bases: TGCGCCAGCAGCCAGGCACAGGGGAGGAATGGCTACACCTTC.

The sample holds a few counts of this clone. The chain uses TRBV2 and TRBJ1-4; tentative D call: TRBD1 (5 bases). Germline CDR1 is SNHLY and CDR2 is FYNNEI. V lost 8 bases and J lost 0, with 13 bases in between. The CDR3 sequence is 15 residues long. In DNA form, the CDR3 reads TGTGCCAGCCTTATAGACAGCTCAACTAATGAAAAACTGTTTTTT. It translates to CASLIDSSTNEKLFF.

The chain employs TRBV7-9 and TRBJ1-1; 10 bases are a match to TRBD1. Germline CDR1 and CDR2: SEHNR and FQNEAQ (reference sequence). The J segment lost 5 bases and the V segment lost 4 bases, leaving 7 bases of the junction unmatched. There are 15 residues in the CDR3. The CDR3 nucleotides are TGTGCCAGCAGCTCCTTGACAGGGGGCCGAACTGAAGCTTTCTTT. Translation gives CASSSLTGGRTEAFF.

This chain links TRBV5-1 with TRBJ2-3, with 8 bases identical to TRBD2. The CDR3 sequence is 15 residues long. V lost 3 bases to trimming and J lost 1 base; unmatched junction nucleotides: 4. The germline V gene has CDR1 SGHRS and CDR2 YFSETQ. The CDR3 reads CASSSTSGGTDTQYF. The CDR3 nucleotides are TGCGCCAGCAGCTCAACTAGCGGAGGCACAGATACGCAGTATTTT.

The chain combines TRBV2 with TRBJ2-4, with TRBD1 matching 9 bases. This CDR3 is built from 17 residues. The germline V gene has CDR1 SNHLY and CDR2 FYNNEI. Germline trimming cut 6 bases from V and 0 bases from J; bases unmatched to any gene: 9. Written as DNA, the CDR3 is TGTGCCAGCAGAACCGGGACAGGGCAATTAGCCAAAAACATTCAGTACTTC. It encodes CASRTGTGQLAKNIQYF.

This clone was seen a handful of times. The rearrangement joins TRBV28 to TRBJ1-4; D is perhaps TRBD1 (5 bases). Per the germline V gene, CDR1 is MDHEN and CDR2 is SYDVKM. With 6 bases removed from V and 9 bases from J, the gap between germline ends came to 11 bases. The CDR3 runs 12 residues. The CDR3 sequence is CASRSGPQKLFF. CDR3 coding DNA: TGTGCCAGCAGATCAGGGCCGCAAAAACTGTTTTTT.

The genes are TRBV2 and TRBJ2-7, with 11 bases lining up with TRBD2. This CDR3 comprises 12 residues. Trimming took 6 bases from V and 5 from J; bases not matched to a gene: 0. Germline V gene sequence: CDR1 SNHLY, CDR2 FYNNEI. The CDR3 nucleotides read TGTGCCAGCAGGGGACTAGCGGACGAGCAGTACTTC. Translated: CASRGLADEQYF.